What follows are 15 T cell receptor beta chains derived from one specimen sequenced in a study of blood T cell repertoires in COVID-19. Here immunoSEQ multiplex PCR was the method, and the copy in TCRdb shows in-frame clones only, minus some. The sample includes just over 150,000 clones, 75% to 90% of them seen just once. The sequencing input was peripheral blood. The receptor source for this set is a woman aged 40 to 50 with acute or convalescent COVID-19.

The chain recombines TRBV10-1 with TRBJ1-1; TRBD1 is a possible D gene (5 bases). This CDR3 spans 12 amino acids. The V gene's germline CDR1 is WNHNN and CDR2 SYGVQD (reference sequence). Trimming cost V 2 bases and J 7 bases, with 8 bases left between them. The CDR3 DNA reads as TGCGCCAGCAGTGAGAGGGGTTTTGAAGCTTTCTTT. Amino acids: CASSERGFEAFF.

The chain combines TRBV4-2 with TRBJ2-2; 9 nucleotides match TRBD2. The germline CDR1 and CDR2 sequences are LGHNA and YNFKEQ. Trimming removed 4 bases from V and 5 bases from J; junction bases left unmatched: 5. The CDR3 is made up of 15 amino acids. CDR3 amino acids: CASSRSGGKTGELFF. The CDR3, as DNA: TGTGCCAGCAGCCGGAGCGGGGGGAAAACCGGGGAGCTGTTTTTT.

This chain connects TRBV5-5 to TRBJ1-5, with TRBD1 matching over 10 bases. J was trimmed by 0 bases and V by 4 bases; bases with no gene match: 1. This CDR3 contains 15 residues. The V gene's germline CDR1 is SGHKS and CDR2 YYEKEE (reference sequence). DNA for the CDR3: TGTGCCAGCAGCCGACAGGGGGCTAGCAATCAGCCCCAGCATTTT. It specifies CASSRQGASNQPQHF.

The rearrangement links TRBV28 to TRBJ1-2, with TRBD1 matching over 7 bases. The CDR3 contains 13 residues. With 6 bases clipped from V and 5 bases from J, the junction kept 6 bases outside the gene matches. The germline V gene has CDR1 MDHEN and CDR2 SYDVKM. The CDR3 is CASRHDRVYGYTF. DNA for the CDR3: TGTGCCAGCAGGCACGACAGGGTATATGGCTACACCTTC.

This rearrangement joins TRBV5-1 to TRBJ1-6; no firm D call. CDR1 SGHRS and CDR2 YFSETQ come from the germline V gene. The V gene lost 4 bases and the J gene lost 0 bases, with 17 bases spanning the gap. This CDR3 region has 18 residues. The CDR3 region has the DNA TGCGCCAGCAGCCCAAAGACTTCAGCGAGCTCCTATAATTCACCCCTCCACTTT. Amino acid sequence: CASSPKTSASSYNSPLHF.

This clone occurred once. The germline gene is not matched at one end of the junction; a read error may be the cause. The gene calls are TRBV7-7 and TRBJ2-2; TRBD1 agrees at 7 bases. Germline assignment: CDR1 SSHAT and CDR2 FNYEAQ (reference sequence). The CDR3 length is 17 residues. Here the CDR3 DNA reads TGTGCCAGCAGCCAAATTCCCGGGACAGCGAACGCCGGGGAGCTGTTTTTT. This translates into CASSQIPGTANAGELFF.

This rearrangement joins TRBV2 to TRBJ2-1; D gene unclear. V lost 5 bases, J lost 6 bases, and 8 bases lay in between. CDR1 is SNHLY, CDR2 FYNNEI, per germline. The CDR3 consists of 12 residues. The CDR3 loop reads CASSPSVNEQFF. The CDR3 nucleotides are TGTGCCAGCAGTCCGTCGGTCAATGAGCAGTTCTTC.

V usage is TRBV19 and J usage is TRBJ1-1; maybe TRBD1 (5 bases). This CDR3 comprises 14 residues. Germline CDR1 LNHDA, CDR2 SQIVND (reference sequence). Trimming pared 5 bases from V and 6 bases from J, leaving 16 bases between. The CDR3, as DNA: TGTGCCAGTAGTTTTCGTGAAGGGGTCTCTGAAGCTTTCTTT. This codes for CASSFREGVSEAFF.

This rearrangement joins TRBV5-1 to TRBJ2-7, with 10 nucleotides matching TRBD1. The V and J ends lost 0 bases and 4 bases, in that order; junction bases with no gene match: 4. Looked up from germline, CDR1 is SGHRS and CDR2 is YFSETQ. This CDR3 is 15 amino acids long. In DNA, the CDR3 is TGCGCCAGCAGCTTGGAGGGACAGGGGATATACGAGCAGTACTTC. Translation: CASSLEGQGIYEQYF. Variable domain in full (rest from reference TRBV5-1 and TRBJ2-7): KAGVTQTPRYLIKTRGQQVTLSCSPISGHRSVSWYQQTPGQGLQFLFEYFSETQRNKGNFPGRFSGRQFSNSRSEMNVSTLELGDSALYLCASSLEGQGIYEQYFGPGTRLTVT.

V is TRBV30 and J is TRBJ2-7, with D possibly being TRBD1 (6 bases). Germline-derived CDR1 and CDR2 are GTSNPN and SVGIG (reference sequence). The germline V and J ends were trimmed by 6 bases and 3 bases, with 15 bases remaining between them. The length of the CDR3 is 13 residues. CDR3 residues: CACTITGRYEQYF. CDR3 coding DNA: TGTGCCTGTACCATAACAGGGCGCTACGAGCAGTACTTC.

The chain combines TRBV19 with TRBJ1-3; 11 bases are shared with TRBD1. CDR3 length: 18 residues. Per germline, CDR1 LNHDA and CDR2 SQIVND (reference sequence). V was clipped by 5 bases and J by 0 bases; unmatched bases: 9. The CDR3 reads CASSPGTGGRTSGNTIYF. The CDR3, as DNA: TGTGCCAGTAGTCCTGGGACAGGGGGAAGGACCTCTGGAAACACCATATATTTT.

The genes are TRBV5-8 and TRBJ2-5, with 7 bases fitting TRBD2. There are 14 residues in the CDR3. CDR1 is SGHTS, CDR2 YDEGEE, per germline. V trimming: 3 bases; J trimming: 2 bases; junction bases outside the gene matches: 4. The CDR3 nucleotides are TGTGCCAGCAGCTCGGGGGGTAGACAAGAGACCCAGTACTTC. Protein product: CASSSGGRQETQYF.

This sequence joins TRBV7-9 and TRBJ2-7; 11 bases agree with TRBD2. The CDR3 is made up of 15 amino acids. J lost 5 bases, V lost 5 bases, and 8 bases had no gene match. Germline CDR1 is SEHNR and CDR2 is FQNEAQ (reference sequence). The CDR3, as DNA: TGTGCCAGCAGCCACATTCTAGCGGGAGGAAACGAGCAGTACTTC. Translated, it gives CASSHILAGGNEQYF.

This clone was recorded only once. A junction end diverges from the germline sequence, so it may reflect a read error. The rearrangement links TRBV7-7 to TRBJ2-5; perhaps TRBD2 as D (6 bases). Germline assignment: CDR1 SSHAT and CDR2 FNYEAQ (reference sequence). There are 16 residues in the CDR3. The CDR3 sequence is CASSLGLASGEETQYF. The CDR3 nucleotides read TGTGCTAGCAGCTTAGGCTTGGCGTCGGGGGAAGAGACCCAGTACTTC.

The chain uses TRBV12-5 and TRBJ1-1; D unresolved. Trimming shortened V by 7 bases and J by 7 bases, and 19 bases separated the two germline ends. CDR3 length: 14 amino acids. Germline values: CDR1 LGHNT, CDR2 FRNRAP. The CDR3 DNA sequence: TGTGCTAGTGCCCCGGAAGGCGGGATTAGTGAAGCTTTCTTT. Amino acid sequence: CASAPEGGISEAFF.